Listed below are T cell receptor beta chains from one sample, sequenced in a study of beta chain features in type 1 diabetes. Produced via immunoSEQ multiplex PCR; TCRdb's table is partial and in-frame only. The top ten clones hold roughly 0.08% of a sample with a few hundred thousand clones, approximately 16% of them seen once. Sequencing was carried out using naive CD4+ T cells from blood. All receptors come from a man aged 30-40 years with type 1 diabetes. CDR3s include the opening cysteine and the closing phenylalanine or tryptophan. The D gene is left open where the match is weak. Not every row has a clone size; where given, it reads once, few, many or a size class.

clone_size,cdr3_length,v_call,j_call,d_call,cdr3_nt,cdr3_aa
-,15,TRBV27,TRBJ2-1,TRBD2,TGTGCCAGCAGTTTTAGCGGGGTTCCCTACAATGAGCAGTTCTTC,CASSFSGVPYNEQFF
-,15,TRBV29-1,TRBJ2-3,TRBD2,TGCAGCGCACGGGGGGAGCCCGATAGCACAGATACGCAGTATTTT,CSARGEPDSTDTQYF
once,14,TRBV29-1,TRBJ1-1,-,TGCAGCGTCTCAGGGAGGGGTTTCGGCACTGAAGCTTTCTTT,CSVSGRGFGTEAFF
-,13,TRBV7-2,TRBJ1-4,-,TGTGCCAGCTCGAGGGGTTATAATGAAAAACTGTTTTTT,CASSRGYNEKLFF
few,15,TRBV7-2,TRBJ2-3,TRBD2,TGTGCCAGCAGCCCCTTCCGCGGGAGGGAAAATACGCAGTATTTT,CASSPFRGRENTQYF
-,14,TRBV2,TRBJ2-1,-,TGTGCCAGCAGGCGGGCCTCTGGATTGGATGAGCAGTTCTTC,CASRRASGLDEQFF
-,16,TRBV4-1,TRBJ2-7,TRBD2,TGCGCCAGCAGCCAATCGGAACTAGCGTTATCCTACGAGCAGTACTTC,CASSQSELALSYEQYF
-,17,TRBV25-1,TRBJ2-7,TRBD2,TGTGCCAGCAGTGAATCGTACGGGGCGGGAGGTACCTACGAGCAGTACTTC,CASSESYGAGGTYEQYF
few,12,TRBV29-1,TRBJ1-1,-,TGCAGCGTTGAGGGGATGAACACTGAAGCTTTCTTT,CSVEGMNTEAFF
few,14,TRBV9,TRBJ2-7,-,TGTGCCAGCAGCACCTGGACGGGTCCCTACGAGCAGTACTTC,CASSTWTGPYEQYF
-,16,TRBV9,TRBJ1-3,-,TGTGCCAGCAGCGTAGATCGCAGAGGATCTGGAAACACCATATATTTT,CASSVDRRGSGNTIYF
few,14,TRBV29-1,TRBJ2-2,TRBD1,TGCAGCGTTAATAACAGGGGGAACACCGGGGAGCTGTTTTTT,CSVNNRGNTGELFF
few,14,TRBV10-3,TRBJ2-3,TRBD1,TGTGCCATCAGTCGAGGGACAGGCACAGATACGCAGTATTTT,CAISRGTGTDTQYF
-,18,TRBV28,TRBJ2-1,TRBD2,TGTGCCAGCAGTTCTCTGATAAGGAGGGCCGGTTCGGGGGGTGAGCAGTTCTTC,CASSSLIRRAGSGGEQFF
-,16,TRBV15,TRBJ2-1,-,TGTGCCACCAGCAGAGGTCTAGCGAGCTCCTACAATGAGCAGTTCTTC,CATSRGLASSYNEQFF
few,14,TRBV18,TRBJ2-7,TRBD2,TGTGCCAGCTCACCGGTTGGGGGGGCCTACGAGCAGTACTTC,CASSPVGGAYEQYF
-,13,TRBV5-1,TRBJ1-5,TRBD1,TGCGCCAGCAGCCTTCACAGGGGCCAGCCCCAGCATTTT,CASSLHRGQPQHF
few,15,TRBV4-1,TRBJ2-3,TRBD1,TGCGCCAGCAGCCAAGGGATACAGGGGTCAGATACGCAGTATTTT,CASSQGIQGSDTQYF
-,14,TRBV5-4,TRBJ2-7,TRBD2,TGTGCCAGCAGGAAAGTAGCGGGAGCGTTTGAGCAGTACTTC,CASRKVAGAFEQYF
-,14,TRBV9,TRBJ2-3,TRBD2,TGTGCCAGTGGGCCAGCGGGAGCCACAGATACGCAGTATTTT,CASGPAGATDTQYF
-,14,TRBV28,TRBJ2-7,TRBD1,TGTGCCATCAACACTCACGACAGGGGCTACGAGCAGTACTTC,CAINTHDRGYEQYF
few,13,TRBV2,TRBJ1-2,TRBD1,TGTGCCAGCAGTGGAGACAGGGACTCTGGCTACACCTTC,CASSGDRDSGYTF
-,14,TRBV25-1,TRBJ2-7,-,TGTGCCAGCAGTGAATCCCATAGTATTCAAAAGCAGTACTTC,CASSESHSIQKQYF
-,15,TRBV15,TRBJ2-5,TRBD1,TGTGCCACCAGCACACCCCGGGACAGGCAAGAGACCCAGTACTTC,CATSTPRDRQETQYF
-,15,TRBV14,TRBJ2-7,TRBD2,TGTGCCAGCAGCCAAGAAACGGGAGGGCCGTACGAGCAGTACTTC,CASSQETGGPYEQYF
-,14,TRBV5-4,TRBJ2-5,TRBD2,TGTGCCATCATGACTAGCGGGAGTGAAGAGACCCAGTACTTC,CAIMTSGSEETQYF
few,14,TRBV4-3,TRBJ2-1,-,TGCGCCAGCAGCCAAGATTGGCATGCGGATGAGCAGTTCTTC,CASSQDWHADEQFF
-,11,TRBV29-1,TRBJ1-1,-,TGCAGCGTTGGGAACAGCACTGAAGCTTTCTTT,CSVGNSTEAFF
-,17,TRBV29-1,TRBJ2-2,TRBD1,TGCAGCGTTGATCTTCGGACAGGGGGTCCGAACACCGGGGAGCTGTTTTTT,CSVDLRTGGPNTGELFF
few,15,TRBV30,TRBJ2-1,TRBD2,TGTGCCTGGAATCGACGGACTAGCGGGAGGGGTGAGCAGTTCTTC,CAWNRRTSGRGEQFF
-,12,TRBV7-3,TRBJ2-3,-,TGTGCCAGCAGCTCATCCGGGGATACGCAGTATTTT,CASSSSGDTQYF
few,11,TRBV7-9,TRBJ2-3,-,TGTGCCAGCAGCCCGACGGATACGCAGTATTTT,CASSPTDTQYF
few,12,TRBV10-3,TRBJ2-5,TRBD1,TGTGCCACCCGAACAGGGGAAGAGACCCAGTACTTC,CATRTGEETQYF
few,12,TRBV9,TRBJ2-5,-,TGTGCCAGCAGCGTTCACCAAGAGACCCAGTACTTC,CASSVHQETQYF
few,12,TRBV30,TRBJ2-1,-,TGTGCCTGGAGTGTACGGGGGAGCTCGCAGTTCTTC,CAWSVRGSSQFF
-,13,TRBV30,TRBJ2-5,-,TGTGCCTGGGAACAGGGAGGGGGAGAGACCCAGTACTTC,CAWEQGGGETQYF
few,15,TRBV7-6,TRBJ1-4,-,TGTGCCAGCAGCCCGAGTGGGACGAGAAATGAAAAACTGTTTTTT,CASSPSGTRNEKLFF
few,14,TRBV5-6,TRBJ2-3,-,TGTGCCAGCAGCTTGGTTGGAAAGCGGGATACGCAGTATTTT,CASSLVGKRDTQYF
-,16,TRBV30,TRBJ2-1,TRBD1,TGTGCCTGGAGCTCTACGACAGGGTCAGTAAGGAATGAGCAGTTCTTC,CAWSSTTGSVRNEQFF
-,13,TRBV9,TRBJ2-2,-,TGTGCCAGCAGCGGACAGTCCACCGGGGAGCTGTTTTTT,CASSGQSTGELFF
-,16,TRBV7-9,TRBJ1-2,TRBD1,TGTGCCAGCAGCTTCGCCGGGACAGGGGGCGTCGATGGCTACACCTTC,CASSFAGTGGVDGYTF
-,10,TRBV20-1,TRBJ2-3,-,TGCAGTGGGAGCACAGATACGCAGTATTTT,CSGSTDTQYF
-,17,TRBV10-3,TRBJ1-3,-,TGTGCCATCAGCCCCGGGACGCTCACCGGGGGAGGAAACACCATATATTTT,CAISPGTLTGGGNTIYF
-,15,TRBV27,TRBJ2-3,-,TGTGCCAGCAGTTTAACTAGGGAAAGCACAGATACGCAGTATTTT,CASSLTRESTDTQYF
-,12,TRBV6-4,TRBJ2-4,-,TGTGCCAGCAGCCACCATATTTGCATTCAGTACTTC,CASSHHICIQYF
-,16,TRBV7-2,TRBJ2-2,-,TGTGCCAGCAGCCTCCAGGGACGGCTGAACACCGGGGAGCTGTTTTTT,CASSLQGRLNTGELFF
few,13,TRBV29-1,TRBJ1-1,-,TGCAGCGTTGATAATGGGGCTGGGACTGAAGCTTTCTTT,CSVDNGAGTEAFF
few,12,TRBV28,TRBJ1-1,-,TGTGCCAGCAGTCCACTGAACACTGAAGCTTTCTTT,CASSPLNTEAFF
-,15,TRBV7-9,TRBJ2-1,-,TGTGCCAGCAGCTTGAGGGACACCTCCTACAATGAGCAGTTCTTC,CASSLRDTSYNEQFF
-,18,TRBV7-8,TRBJ2-3,TRBD1,TGTGCCAGCAGCTTAGCGCTTGGACAGGGGCCCATCTCAGATACGCAGTATTTT,CASSLALGQGPISDTQYF
-,15,TRBV7-9,TRBJ2-7,-,TGTGCCAGCAGCATCGGACAGTCCCGTCCGGGTGAGCAGTACTTC,CASSIGQSRPGEQYF